This TCR beta chain was observed in a study of blood T cell repertoires in COVID-19. Trimming at V came to 4 bases and at J to 4 bases, leaving 6 bases not matched to a gene. Germline assignment: CDR1 SGDLS and CDR2 YYNGEE. CDR3 size: 15 residues. The assay was immunoSEQ multiplex PCR, and TCRdb's table has in-frame clones only and misses some. The profile covers about 130,000 clones, with over 60% appearing a single time and about 39% taken by the ten largest. The V call is TRBV9, the J call TRBJ2-5; 11 bases map to TRBD1. The sequence was collected from a man aged 35 to 55 with active or convalescent COVID-19. The sequenced sample was peripheral blood. The CDR3 DNA sequence: TGTGCCAGCAGCTTAGGACAGGGGGCGGGAGAGACCCAGTACTTC. This codes for CASSLGQGAGETQYF.